One sample yielded the 21 T cell receptor beta chains listed below, sequenced in a study of tumor and adjacent non-tumor tissue in lung cancer. The template was RNA from unsorted bulk tissue. Distant lung tissue was collected more than 3 cm away from the tumor edge. TCRbeta libraries were built with three rounds of nested PCR, modified from ARM-PCR. TCRdb independently ran MiXCR on the multiplex PCR reads; one entry per CDR3 protein. This sample has almost 75,000 distinct CDR3 sequences, with under 70% found just once. The specimen was distant non-tumor lung tissue. The receptors originated from a woman in her 50s with non-small cell lung cancer.

In this sample, this clonotype turned up a few times. It may be a read error: a sequence one base away is much more abundant. The chain links TRBV5-1 to TRBJ2-1; D is perhaps TRBD2 (6 bases). CDR3 length: 16 amino acids. From germline, CDR1 is SGHRS and CDR2 YFSETQ. The chain's CDR3 is CAGSLVSSETYNEQFF. CDR3 nucleotides: TGCGCCGGCAGCTTGGTCTCTAGCGAGACCTACAATGAGCAGTTCTTC.

This clonotype came up many times. The chain recombines TRBV10-2 with TRBJ1-4; D remains ambiguous. Germline assignment: CDR1 WSHSY and CDR2 SAAADI. The germline V and J ends were trimmed by 2 bases and 0 bases, with 7 bases remaining between them. The CDR3 has 15 amino acids. CDR3 DNA sequence: TGCGCCAGCAGTGAGACGGGATCAACTAATGAAAAACTGTTTTTT. It yields the protein CASSETGSTNEKLFF.

This clonotype was found a few times. Possible read error: a much larger clone is one base away. This sequence joins TRBV12-3 or TRBV12-4 and TRBJ2-7; D unclear. This CDR3 is built from 13 residues. The CDR3 bases are TGTACCAGCAGTTTAATCCGGTCCTACGAGCAGTACTTC. Translating gives CTSSLIRSYEQYF.

Regarding this clonotype: A much larger clonotype is one base distant, so this may be a read error. V and J are TRBV12-3 or TRBV12-4 and TRBJ1-4, with D hard to call. CDR3 length: 14 amino acids. The CDR3 nucleotides read TGTGTCAGCAGTCGACCCCCTTCGAATGAAAAACTGTTTTTT. Translation gives CVSSRPPSNEKLFF.

Turning to this clonotype: The junction differs from germline at one of its ends, possibly a read error. The chain uses TRBV29-1 and TRBJ2-2; 9 bases map to TRBD2. The CDR3 covers 18 residues. The germline V gene has CDR1 SQVTM and CDR2 ANQGSEA. The CDR3: CSVAEKGLAETNTGVLFF. The CDR3 DNA sequence: TGCAGCGTCGCGGAAAAGGGACTAGCAGAAACGAACACCGGGGTGCTGTTTTTT.

This clonotype showed up just a few times. With a much larger clone just one base away, this may be a read error. This sequence joins TRBV6-5 and TRBJ2-2, with 8 bases aligning to TRBD1. In germline, CDR1 is MNHEY, CDR2 SVGAGI. CDR3 size: 15 residues. The DNA for the CDR3 is TGTGCCAGCAGTTTCGGGACAGGCGGCACCGGGAAGCTGTTTTTT. Translated: CASSFGTGGTGKLFF.

The DNA of the CDR3 is TGTGCCAGCAAGTTAGCGGGCACAGATACGCAGTATTTT. It is translated as CASKLAGTDTQYF. The genes are TRBV6-6 and TRBJ2-3; D is perhaps TRBD2 (6 bases). V was cut by 7 bases and J by 1 base, with 9 bases left in between. This CDR3 comprises 13 residues. Looked up from germline, CDR1 is MNHNY and CDR2 is SVGAGI (reference sequence).

The chain is built from TRBV12-3 or TRBV12-4 and TRBJ2-1; TRBD2 matches 11 bases. The CDR3 is 14 residues long. V was pared by 7 bases and J by 16 bases, with 15 bases of the junction left unmatched. CDR3 region: CASINRLAGTVTFF. In DNA form, the CDR3 reads TGTGCCAGCATAAACAGACTAGCGGGGACCGTCACATTCTTC.

This clonotype was observed at least ten times. The V gene is TRBV20-1, the J gene TRBJ2-7; a possible D gene is TRBD2 (6 bases). V lost 3 bases and J lost 2, with 14 bases in between. This CDR3 spans 14 amino acids. Germline CDR1 reads DFQATT; CDR2 reads SNEGSKA (reference sequence). CDR3 nucleotides: TGCAGTGCTAGGGATGGCGGGACGACCTACGAGCAGTACTTC. It specifies CSARDGGTTYEQYF.

V is TRBV30 and J is TRBJ2-5, with D unresolved. CDR3 size: 13 residues. Trimming took 1 base from V and 0 from J, leaving 6 bases between them. Germline-derived CDR1 and CDR2 are GTSNPN and SVGIG (reference sequence). This CDR3 is CAWSGYYQETQYF. CDR3 in DNA: TGTGCCTGGAGTGGCTACTACCAAGAGACCCAGTACTTC.

This clonotype was counted a single time. A read error may produce the germline difference seen at one junction end. The chain has TRBV4-3 and TRBJ2-1; TRBD2 is a possible D gene (6 bases). The CDR3 extends over 16 amino acids. CDR1 is LGHNA and CDR2 is YSLEER in the germline V gene. CDR3 DNA sequence: TGCGCCAGTAGCCAAGAATGCACTAGCAGGAGGGTTAGCGGGTTCTTC. Translated: CASSQECTSRRVSGFF.

Comments on this clonotype: Since the CDR3 does not end with the conserved phenylalanine or tryptophan, this likely comes from a read error. The CDR3 reads CASTYTRDYSEQFL. The CDR3 DNA reads TGTGCCAGCACTTACACTAGAGACTACAGTGAGCAGTTCTTA. The chain couples TRBV6-5 to TRBJ2-1; maybe TRBD2 (5 bases). Germline-derived CDR1 and CDR2 are MNHEY and SVGAGI. CDR3 size: 14 residues.

The rearrangement uses TRBV20-1 and TRBJ2-7; 8 nucleotides line up with TRBD2. The germline V gene encodes CDR1 DFQATT and CDR2 SNEGSKA (reference sequence). The length of the CDR3 is 13 residues. Trimming removed 3 bases from V and 4 bases from J; junction bases left unmatched: 5. The CDR3 DNA reads TGCAGTGCTAGGGTTAGCGGGACGTACGAGCAGTACTTC. Translating gives CSARVSGTYEQYF.

This clonotype was seen a handful of times. A much larger clone differs by one base, so this may be a read error. The V and J genes are TRBV6-1 and TRBJ1-5; D unclear. The CDR3 is 15 residues long. CDR1 and CDR2 from the germline V gene are MNHNS and SASEGT. The CDR3 sequence is CVSSEMGLGSQPQHF. Here the CDR3 DNA reads TGTGTCAGCAGTGAAATGGGGTTAGGATCTCAGCCCCAGCATTTT.

The rearrangement links TRBV20-1 to TRBJ2-1; 7 bases line up with TRBD2. Germline loops: CDR1 DFQATT, CDR2 SNEGSKA (reference sequence). V dropped 1 base and J dropped 9; count of bases not matched to a gene: 15. The CDR3 is made up of 16 amino acids. CDR3 sequence reads: CSARVPMSGKIREQFF. CDR3 nucleotide sequence: TGCAGTGCTAGAGTACCCATGAGCGGGAAAATCCGTGAGCAGTTCTTC.

Regarding this clonotype: The junction and the germline gene differ at one end; a read error may be behind it. The V and J genes are TRBV6-5 and TRBJ2-6, with TRBD2 as a possible D gene (6 bases). The CDR3 is 14 residues long. CDR1 and CDR2 (germline): MNHEY, SVGAGI. The DNA of the CDR3 is TGTGCCAGCGGTTCCGGGGGTGGGGCCAACGTCCTGGCTTTC. Residues: CASGSGGGANVLAF.

About this clonotype itself: A much larger clonotype is one base distant, so this may be a read error. This chain connects TRBV20-1 to TRBJ2-7; 8 nucleotides agree with TRBD1. The DNA end is a closer match to TRBJ2-1, so the J assignment may be wrong. The CDR3 runs 12 residues. Germline V CDR1 and CDR2: DFQATT, SNEGSKA (reference sequence). The CDR3 DNA is TGCAGTGCCTCGGCAGGGGGCAGCGAGCAGTTCTTC. Translating gives CSASAGGSEQFF.

This chain joins TRBV28 and TRBJ2-7; D remains unclear. Germline lookup yields CDR1 MDHEN and CDR2 SYDVKM. The CDR3 has 15 residues. The ends were cut back, 4 bases at V and 2 bases at J, with 15 bases in the middle. The CDR3 protein is CASSSGGQLTYEQYF. CDR3 DNA sequence: TGTGCCAGCAGTTCCGGTGGCCAGCTAACCTACGAGCAGTACTTC.

In the case of this clonotype: Because the CDR3 is missing its conserved closing phenylalanine or tryptophan, this is likely a read error. The gene calls are TRBV12-3 or TRBV12-4 and TRBJ1-1; 9 positions agree with TRBD1. The CDR3 is made up of 15 amino acids. V trimming: 7 bases; J trimming: 5 bases; junction bases outside the gene matches: 11. CDR3 in amino acids: CASNRPGQGGTEAFS. The DNA of the CDR3 is TGTGCCAGCAATCGACCGGGACAGGGTGGAACTGAAGCTTTCTCC.

This clonotype showed up just a few times. A clone one base away is much larger, so this may be a read error. The CDR3 sequence: CSAPMRAAYGQYF. Written as DNA, the CDR3 is TGCAGTGCTCCGATGAGGGCAGCCTACGGGCAGTACTTC. The rearrangement uses TRBV20-1 and TRBJ2-7; possibly TRBD2 for D (5 bases). Germline V CDR1 and CDR2: DFQATT, SNEGSKA (reference sequence). The CDR3 has 13 amino acids.

The chain has TRBV7-2 and TRBJ2-2; possibly TRBD2 for D (5 bases). This CDR3 comprises 15 residues. Looked up from germline, CDR1 is SGHTA and CDR2 is FQGNSA. The germline V and J ends were trimmed by 10 bases and 6 bases, with 21 bases remaining between them. This CDR3 reads CANSRGSVDSGELFF. CDR3 nucleotides: TGTGCCAACTCCCGGGGTAGCGTTGACTCCGGGGAGCTGTTTTTT.